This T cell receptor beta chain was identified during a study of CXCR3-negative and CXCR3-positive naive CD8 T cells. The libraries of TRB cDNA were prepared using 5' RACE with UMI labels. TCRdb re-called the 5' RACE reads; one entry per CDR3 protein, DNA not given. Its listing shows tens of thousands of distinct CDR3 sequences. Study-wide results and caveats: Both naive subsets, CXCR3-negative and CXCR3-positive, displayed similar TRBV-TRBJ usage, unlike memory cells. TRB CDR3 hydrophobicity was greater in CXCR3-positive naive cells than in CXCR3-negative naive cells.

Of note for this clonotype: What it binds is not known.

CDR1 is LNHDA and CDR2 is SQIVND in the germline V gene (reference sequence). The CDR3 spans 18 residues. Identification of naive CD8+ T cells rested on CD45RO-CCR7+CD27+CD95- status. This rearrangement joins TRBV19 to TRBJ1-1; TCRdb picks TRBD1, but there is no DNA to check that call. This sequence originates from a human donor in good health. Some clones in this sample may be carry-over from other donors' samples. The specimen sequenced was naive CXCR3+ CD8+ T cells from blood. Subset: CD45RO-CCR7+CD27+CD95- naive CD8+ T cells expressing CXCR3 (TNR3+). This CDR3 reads CASSISGQPGGMNTEAFF.